Sequencing of this TCR beta chain was carried out in a study of T cells after yellow fever vaccination. General study points: The study found a weaker secondary response that peaked faster, day 5 versus 15.

V shed 6 bases, J shed 6 bases, and the junction held 6 bases outside the gene matches. Germline V gives CDR1 LNHDA, CDR2 SQIVND (reference sequence). The CDR3 runs 14 residues. MiXCR, applied by TCRdb to the 5' RACE reads, yields one record per CDR3 protein. The sample yields 300,000 to 350,000 distinct CDR3 sequences, approximately 4.2% seen once. This clonotype has just a few counts. Antigen: not known. Sample: PBMCs, taken 5 days after the yellow fever booster vaccination. This sequence originates from a man in his late teens or twenties who received the YFV17D yellow fever vaccine. V is TRBV19 and J is TRBJ2-1; 9 positions agree with TRBD2. This chain's CDR3 is CASRAGGAINEQFF. The CDR3 coding sequence is TGTGCCAGTAGGGCGGGGGGGGCGATCAATGAGCAGTTCTTC.